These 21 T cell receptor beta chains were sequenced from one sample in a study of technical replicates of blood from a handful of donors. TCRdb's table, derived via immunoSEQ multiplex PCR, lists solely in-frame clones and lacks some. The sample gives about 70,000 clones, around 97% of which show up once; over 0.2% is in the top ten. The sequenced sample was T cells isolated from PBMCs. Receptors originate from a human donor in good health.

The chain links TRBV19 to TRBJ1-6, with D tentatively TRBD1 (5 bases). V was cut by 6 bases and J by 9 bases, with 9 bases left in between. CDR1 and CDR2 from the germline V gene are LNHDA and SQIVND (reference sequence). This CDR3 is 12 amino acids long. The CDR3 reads CASSTGASPLHF. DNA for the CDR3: TGTGCCAGTAGCACAGGTGCTTCACCCCTCCACTTT.

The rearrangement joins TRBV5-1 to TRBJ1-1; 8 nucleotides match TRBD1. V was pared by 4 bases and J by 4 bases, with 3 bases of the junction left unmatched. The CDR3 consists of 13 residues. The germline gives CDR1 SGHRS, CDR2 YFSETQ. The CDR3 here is CASSIGQGTEAFF. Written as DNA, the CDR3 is TGCGCCAGCAGCATCGGACAGGGCACTGAAGCTTTCTTT.

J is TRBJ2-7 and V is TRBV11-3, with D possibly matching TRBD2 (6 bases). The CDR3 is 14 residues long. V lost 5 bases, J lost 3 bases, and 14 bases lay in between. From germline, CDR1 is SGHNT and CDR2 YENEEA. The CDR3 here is CASSAGLIIYEQYF. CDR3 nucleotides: TGTGCCAGCAGCGCGGGACTGATCATCTACGAGCAGTACTTC.

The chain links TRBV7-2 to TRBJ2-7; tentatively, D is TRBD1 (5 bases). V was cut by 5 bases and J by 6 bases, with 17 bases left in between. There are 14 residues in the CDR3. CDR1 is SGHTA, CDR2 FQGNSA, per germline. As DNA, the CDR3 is TGTGCCAGCAGCGAAGACAGCTCCGTCGGCGAGCAGTACTTC. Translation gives CASSEDSSVGEQYF.

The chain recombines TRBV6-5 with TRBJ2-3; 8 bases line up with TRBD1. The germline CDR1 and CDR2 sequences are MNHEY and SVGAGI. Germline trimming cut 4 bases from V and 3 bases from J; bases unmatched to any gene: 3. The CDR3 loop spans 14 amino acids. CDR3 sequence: CASSLTGGTDTQYF. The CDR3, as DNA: TGTGCCAGCAGTTTAACAGGGGGAACAGATACGCAGTATTTT.

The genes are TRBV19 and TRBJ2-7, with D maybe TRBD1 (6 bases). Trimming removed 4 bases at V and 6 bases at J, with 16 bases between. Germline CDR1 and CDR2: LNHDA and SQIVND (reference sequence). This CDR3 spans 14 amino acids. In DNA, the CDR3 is TGTGCCAGTAGTACACCCGGGACATTCAGCGAGCAGTACTTC. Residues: CASSTPGTFSEQYF.

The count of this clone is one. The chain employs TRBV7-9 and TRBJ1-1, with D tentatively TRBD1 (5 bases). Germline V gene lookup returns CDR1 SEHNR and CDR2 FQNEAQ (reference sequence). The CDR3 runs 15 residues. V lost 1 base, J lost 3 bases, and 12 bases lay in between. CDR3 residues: CASSLGRGFYTEAFF. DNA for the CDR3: TGTGCCAGCAGCTTAGGGAGGGGTTTCTACACTGAAGCTTTCTTT.

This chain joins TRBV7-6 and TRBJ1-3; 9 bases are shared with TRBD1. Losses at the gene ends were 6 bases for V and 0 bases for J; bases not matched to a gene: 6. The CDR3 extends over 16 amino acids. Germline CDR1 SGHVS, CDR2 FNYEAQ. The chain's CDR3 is CASSPMTGGSGNTIYF. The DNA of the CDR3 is TGTGCCAGCAGTCCAATGACAGGGGGCTCTGGAAACACCATATATTTT.

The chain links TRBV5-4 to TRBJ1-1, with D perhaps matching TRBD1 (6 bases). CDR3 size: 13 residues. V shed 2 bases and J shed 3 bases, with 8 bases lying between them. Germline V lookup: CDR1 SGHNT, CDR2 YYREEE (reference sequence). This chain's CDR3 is CASSFGQYTEAFF. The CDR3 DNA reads TGTGCCAGCAGCTTCGGACAGTACACTGAAGCTTTCTTT.

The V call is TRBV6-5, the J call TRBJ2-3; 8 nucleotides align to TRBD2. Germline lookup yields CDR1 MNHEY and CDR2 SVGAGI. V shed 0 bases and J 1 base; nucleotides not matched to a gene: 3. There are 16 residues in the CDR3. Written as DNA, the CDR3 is TGTGCCAGCAGTTACTCAAGGCGGGAGGGCACAGATACGCAGTATTTT. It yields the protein CASSYSRREGTDTQYF.

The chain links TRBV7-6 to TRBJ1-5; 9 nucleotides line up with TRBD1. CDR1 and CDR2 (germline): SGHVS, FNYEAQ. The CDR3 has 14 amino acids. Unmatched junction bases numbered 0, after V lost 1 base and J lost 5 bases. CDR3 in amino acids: CASSLGTGDQPQHF. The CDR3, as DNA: TGTGCCAGCAGCTTAGGGACAGGGGATCAGCCCCAGCATTTT. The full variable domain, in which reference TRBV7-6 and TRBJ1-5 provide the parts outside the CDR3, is GAGVSQSPRYKVTKRGQDVALRCDPISGHVSLYWYRQALGQGPEFLTYFNYEAQQDKSGLPNDRFSAERPEGSISTLTIQRTEQRDSAMYRCASSLGTGDQPQHFGDGTRLSIL.

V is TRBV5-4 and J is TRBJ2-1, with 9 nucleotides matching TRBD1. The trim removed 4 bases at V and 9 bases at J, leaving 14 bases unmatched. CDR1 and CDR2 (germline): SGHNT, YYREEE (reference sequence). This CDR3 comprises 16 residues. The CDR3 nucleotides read TGTGCCAGCAGCCCATCACAGGGGGCAGGACGAGGTGAGCAGTTCTTC. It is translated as CASSPSQGAGRGEQFF.

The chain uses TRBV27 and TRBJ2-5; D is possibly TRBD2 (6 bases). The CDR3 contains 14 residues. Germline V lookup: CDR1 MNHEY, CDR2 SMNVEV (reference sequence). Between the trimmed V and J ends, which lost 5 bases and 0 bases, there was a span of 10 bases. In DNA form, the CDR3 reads TGTGCCAGCAGTGCCGCGGGGTACCAAGAGACCCAGTACTTC. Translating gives CASSAAGYQETQYF.

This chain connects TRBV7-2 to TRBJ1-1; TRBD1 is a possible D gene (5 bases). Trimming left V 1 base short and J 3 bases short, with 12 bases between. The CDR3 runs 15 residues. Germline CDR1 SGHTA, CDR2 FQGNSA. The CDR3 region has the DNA TGTGCCAGCAGCTTAGTTTTTGGGGCGGACACTGAAGCTTTCTTT. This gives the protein CASSLVFGADTEAFF.

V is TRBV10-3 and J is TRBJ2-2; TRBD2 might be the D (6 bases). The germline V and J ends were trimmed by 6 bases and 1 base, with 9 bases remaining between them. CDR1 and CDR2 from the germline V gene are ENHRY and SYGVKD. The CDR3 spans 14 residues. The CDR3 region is CAISGTENTGELFF. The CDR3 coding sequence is TGTGCCATCAGCGGGACTGAGAACACCGGGGAGCTGTTTTTT.

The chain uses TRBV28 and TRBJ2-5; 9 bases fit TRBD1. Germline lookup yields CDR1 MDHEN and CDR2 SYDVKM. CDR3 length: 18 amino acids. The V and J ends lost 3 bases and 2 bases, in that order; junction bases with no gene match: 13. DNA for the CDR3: TGTGCCAGCAGTTTGGTTGGGACAGGGAGAGTTGGGCAAGAGACCCAGTACTTC. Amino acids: CASSLVGTGRVGQETQYF.

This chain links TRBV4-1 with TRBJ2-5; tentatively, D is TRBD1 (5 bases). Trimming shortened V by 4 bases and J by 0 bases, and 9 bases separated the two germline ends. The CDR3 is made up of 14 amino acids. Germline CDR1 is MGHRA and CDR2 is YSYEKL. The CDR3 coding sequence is TGCGCCAGCAGCCGAGACAGATACCAAGAGACCCAGTACTTC. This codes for CASSRDRYQETQYF.

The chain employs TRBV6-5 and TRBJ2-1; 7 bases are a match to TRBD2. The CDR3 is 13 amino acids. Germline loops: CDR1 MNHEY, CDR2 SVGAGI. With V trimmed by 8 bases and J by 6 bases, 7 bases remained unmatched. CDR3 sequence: CASSGGGLNEQFF. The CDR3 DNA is TGTGCCAGCTCTGGCGGGGGACTCAATGAGCAGTTCTTC.

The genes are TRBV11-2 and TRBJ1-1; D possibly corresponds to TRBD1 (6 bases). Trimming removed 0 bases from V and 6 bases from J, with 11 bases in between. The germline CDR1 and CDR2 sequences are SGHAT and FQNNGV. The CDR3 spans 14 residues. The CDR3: CASSLEGASPEAFF. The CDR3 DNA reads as TGTGCCAGCAGCTTAGAGGGGGCTTCTCCTGAAGCTTTCTTT.

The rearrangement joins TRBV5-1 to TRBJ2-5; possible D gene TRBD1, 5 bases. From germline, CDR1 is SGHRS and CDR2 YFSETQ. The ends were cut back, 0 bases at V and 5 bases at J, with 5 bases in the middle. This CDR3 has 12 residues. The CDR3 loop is CASSLAGETQYF. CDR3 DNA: TGCGCCAGCAGCTTGGCAGGGGAGACCCAGTACTTC.

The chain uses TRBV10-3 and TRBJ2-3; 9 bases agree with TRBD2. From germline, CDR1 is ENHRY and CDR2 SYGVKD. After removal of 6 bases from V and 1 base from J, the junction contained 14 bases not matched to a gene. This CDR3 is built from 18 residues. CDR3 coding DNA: TGTGCCATCAGGACCGCCGCCGGGATAGCGGGGGGCACAGATACGCAGTATTTT. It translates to CAIRTAAGIAGGTDTQYF.